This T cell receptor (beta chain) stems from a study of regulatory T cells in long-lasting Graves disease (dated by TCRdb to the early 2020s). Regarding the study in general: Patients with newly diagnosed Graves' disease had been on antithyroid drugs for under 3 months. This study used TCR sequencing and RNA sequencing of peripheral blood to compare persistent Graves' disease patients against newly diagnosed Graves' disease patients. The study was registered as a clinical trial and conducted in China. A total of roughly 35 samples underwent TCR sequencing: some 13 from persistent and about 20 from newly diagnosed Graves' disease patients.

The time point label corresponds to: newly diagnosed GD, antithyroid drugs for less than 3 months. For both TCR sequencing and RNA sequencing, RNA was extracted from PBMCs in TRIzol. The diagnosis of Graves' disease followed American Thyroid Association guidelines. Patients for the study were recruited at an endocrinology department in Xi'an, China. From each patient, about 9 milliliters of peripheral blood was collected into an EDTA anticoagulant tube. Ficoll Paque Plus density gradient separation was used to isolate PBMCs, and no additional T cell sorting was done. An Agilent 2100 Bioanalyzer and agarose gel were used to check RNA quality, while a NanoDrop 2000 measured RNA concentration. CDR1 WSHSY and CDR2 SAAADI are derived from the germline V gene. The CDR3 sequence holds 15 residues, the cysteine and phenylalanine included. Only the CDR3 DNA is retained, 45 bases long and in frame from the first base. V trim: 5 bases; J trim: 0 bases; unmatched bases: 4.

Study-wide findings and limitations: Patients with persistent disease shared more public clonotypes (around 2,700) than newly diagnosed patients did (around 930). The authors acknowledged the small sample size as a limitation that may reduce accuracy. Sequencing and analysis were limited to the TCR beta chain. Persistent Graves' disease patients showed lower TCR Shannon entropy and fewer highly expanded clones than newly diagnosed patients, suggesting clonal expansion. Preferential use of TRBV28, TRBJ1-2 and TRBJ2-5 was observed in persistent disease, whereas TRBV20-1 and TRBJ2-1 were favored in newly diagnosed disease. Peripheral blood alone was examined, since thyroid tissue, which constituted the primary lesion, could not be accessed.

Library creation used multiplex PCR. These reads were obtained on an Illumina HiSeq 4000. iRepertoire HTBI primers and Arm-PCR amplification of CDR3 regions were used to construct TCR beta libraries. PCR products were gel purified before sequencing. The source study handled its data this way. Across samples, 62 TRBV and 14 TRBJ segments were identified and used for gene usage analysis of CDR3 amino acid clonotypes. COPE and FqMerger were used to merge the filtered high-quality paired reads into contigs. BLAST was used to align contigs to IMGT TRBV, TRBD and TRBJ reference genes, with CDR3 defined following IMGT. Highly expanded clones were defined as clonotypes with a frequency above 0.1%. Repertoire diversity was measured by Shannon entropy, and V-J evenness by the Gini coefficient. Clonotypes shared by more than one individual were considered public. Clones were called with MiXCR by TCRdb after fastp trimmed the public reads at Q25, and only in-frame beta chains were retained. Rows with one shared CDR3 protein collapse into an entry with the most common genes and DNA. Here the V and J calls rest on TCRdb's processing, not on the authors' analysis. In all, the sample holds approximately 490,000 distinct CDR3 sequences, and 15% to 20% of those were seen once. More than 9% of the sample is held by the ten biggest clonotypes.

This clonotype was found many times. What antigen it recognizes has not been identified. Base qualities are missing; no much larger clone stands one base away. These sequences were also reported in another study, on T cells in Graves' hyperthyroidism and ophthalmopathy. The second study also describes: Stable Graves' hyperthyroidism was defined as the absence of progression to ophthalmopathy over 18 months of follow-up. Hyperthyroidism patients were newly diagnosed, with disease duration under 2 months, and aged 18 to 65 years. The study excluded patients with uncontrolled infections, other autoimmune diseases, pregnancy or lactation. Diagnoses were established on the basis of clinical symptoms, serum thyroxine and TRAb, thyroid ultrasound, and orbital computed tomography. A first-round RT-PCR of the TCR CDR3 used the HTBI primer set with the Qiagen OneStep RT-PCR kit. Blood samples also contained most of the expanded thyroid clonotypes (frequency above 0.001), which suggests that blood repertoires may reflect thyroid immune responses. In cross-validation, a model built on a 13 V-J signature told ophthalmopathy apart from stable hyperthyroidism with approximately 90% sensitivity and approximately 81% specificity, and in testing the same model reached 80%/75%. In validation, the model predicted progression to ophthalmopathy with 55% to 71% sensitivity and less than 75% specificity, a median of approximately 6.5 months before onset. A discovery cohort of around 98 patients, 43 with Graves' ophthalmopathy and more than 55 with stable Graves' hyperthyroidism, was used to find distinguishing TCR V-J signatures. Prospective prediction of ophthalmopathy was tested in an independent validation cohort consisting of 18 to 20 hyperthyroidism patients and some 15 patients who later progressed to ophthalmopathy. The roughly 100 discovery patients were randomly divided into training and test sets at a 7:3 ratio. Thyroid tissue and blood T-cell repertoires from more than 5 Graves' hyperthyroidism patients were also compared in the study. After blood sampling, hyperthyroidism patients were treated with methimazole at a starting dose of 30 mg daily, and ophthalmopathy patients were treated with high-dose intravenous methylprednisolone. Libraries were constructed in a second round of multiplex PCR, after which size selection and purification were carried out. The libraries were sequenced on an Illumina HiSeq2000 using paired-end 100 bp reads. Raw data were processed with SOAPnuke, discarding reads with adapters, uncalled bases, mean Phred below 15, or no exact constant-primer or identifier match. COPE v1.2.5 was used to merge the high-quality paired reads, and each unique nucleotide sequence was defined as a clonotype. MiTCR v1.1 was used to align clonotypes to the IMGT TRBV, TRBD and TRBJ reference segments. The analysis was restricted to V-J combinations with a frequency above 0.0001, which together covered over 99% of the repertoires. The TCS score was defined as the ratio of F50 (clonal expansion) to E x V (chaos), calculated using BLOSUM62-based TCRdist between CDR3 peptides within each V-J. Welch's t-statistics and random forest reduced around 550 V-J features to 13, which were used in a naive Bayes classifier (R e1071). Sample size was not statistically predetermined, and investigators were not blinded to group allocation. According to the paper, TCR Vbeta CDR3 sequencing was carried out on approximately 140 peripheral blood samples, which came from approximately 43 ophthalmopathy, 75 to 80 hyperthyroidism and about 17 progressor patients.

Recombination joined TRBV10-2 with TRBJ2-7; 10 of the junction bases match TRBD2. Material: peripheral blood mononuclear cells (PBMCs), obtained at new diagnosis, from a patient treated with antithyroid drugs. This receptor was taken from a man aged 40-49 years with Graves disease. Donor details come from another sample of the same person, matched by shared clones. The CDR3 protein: CASSTSGISSYEQYF. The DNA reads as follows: TGCGCCAGCAGTACTAGCGGGATAAGCTCCTACGAGCAGTACTTC.